The rows below give T cell receptor beta chains drawn from one sample of a study of blood T cell repertoires in COVID-19. The repertoire was sequenced with immunoSEQ multiplex PCR; TCRdb's copy has only in-frame clones and lacks some. In the table there are about 17,000 clones, about 80% of which are singletons. Sequenced input: peripheral blood. These receptors were taken from an older man with acute or convalescent COVID-19. CDR3s include the opening cysteine and the closing phenylalanine or tryptophan. Fields, in order: V gene, J gene, D gene, CDR3 protein. A D gene is named only where the DNA matches it firmly.

V gene: TRBV7-6
J gene: TRBJ1-4
D gene: NA
CDR3 protein: CASSPQGSSNEKLFF

V gene: TRBV5-1
J gene: TRBJ1-6
D gene: NA
CDR3 protein: CASSALEQGNNSPLHF

V gene: TRBV7-7
J gene: TRBJ2-5
D gene: NA
CDR3 protein: CASSLSGSQETQYF

V gene: TRBV7-9
J gene: TRBJ1-3
D gene: NA
CDR3 protein: CASSTGDLSGNTIYF

V gene: TRBV12-3/TRBV12-4
J gene: TRBJ1-5
D gene: NA
CDR3 protein: CASSTQGFQPQHF

V gene: TRBV5-6
J gene: TRBJ2-5
D gene: TRBD1
CDR3 protein: CASSLVFGTGEETQYF

V gene: TRBV29-1
J gene: TRBJ1-1
D gene: NA
CDR3 protein: CSVGQVGVKTTEAFF

V gene: TRBV3-1/TRBV3-2
J gene: TRBJ2-1
D gene: NA
CDR3 protein: CASSRESFNEQFF

V gene: TRBV2
J gene: TRBJ1-5
D gene: TRBD1
CDR3 protein: CASQRQGVSQPQHF

V gene: TRBV7-2
J gene: TRBJ1-1
D gene: TRBD1
CDR3 protein: CASSQVDRGGTEAFF

V gene: TRBV11-2
J gene: TRBJ2-4
D gene: NA
CDR3 protein: CASRRILRGNIQYF

V gene: TRBV3-1/TRBV3-2
J gene: TRBJ1-4
D gene: NA
CDR3 protein: CASSQVRQRKNEKLFF

V gene: TRBV23-1
J gene: TRBJ1-4
D gene: NA
CDR3 protein: CASSQSSGREEEKLFF

V gene: TRBV30
J gene: TRBJ1-5
D gene: NA
CDR3 protein: CAWSGRGAGNQPQHF

V gene: TRBV19
J gene: TRBJ2-1
D gene: TRBD1
CDR3 protein: CASSRDRYNEQFF

V gene: TRBV15
J gene: TRBJ2-5
D gene: NA
CDR3 protein: CATSPNEETQYF

V gene: TRBV5-8
J gene: TRBJ1-2
D gene: NA
CDR3 protein: CASSLEPSYGYTF

V gene: TRBV7-9
J gene: TRBJ2-3
D gene: TRBD2
CDR3 protein: CASSLRLAVTDTQYF

V gene: TRBV21-1
J gene: TRBJ2-1
D gene: NA
CDR3 protein: CASSKVERGHHDEQFF

V gene: TRBV7-2
J gene: TRBJ2-1
D gene: TRBD2
CDR3 protein: CASSPRTGFGLAGGGQFF

V gene: TRBV7-2
J gene: TRBJ1-2
D gene: NA
CDR3 protein: CASSLAGGGNYGYTF

V gene: TRBV12-3/TRBV12-4
J gene: TRBJ2-1
D gene: NA
CDR3 protein: CASSLGGAYEQFF

V gene: TRBV6-5
J gene: TRBJ2-3
D gene: NA
CDR3 protein: CASSYWGDSTDTQYF

V gene: TRBV29-1
J gene: TRBJ1-1
D gene: NA
CDR3 protein: CSVEPGTNTEAFF

V gene: TRBV2
J gene: TRBJ2-7
D gene: TRBD2
CDR3 protein: CASSDTSGPYEQYF

V gene: TRBV5-4
J gene: TRBJ2-7
D gene: NA
CDR3 protein: CASSFQEAYEQYF

V gene: TRBV6-5
J gene: TRBJ1-2
D gene: NA
CDR3 protein: CASSSVQGNYGYTF

V gene: TRBV12-3/TRBV12-4
J gene: TRBJ2-7
D gene: TRBD1
CDR3 protein: CASSYGQGLSYF

V gene: TRBV30
J gene: TRBJ2-2
D gene: TRBD1
CDR3 protein: CAWSTGLGTGELFF

V gene: TRBV10-3
J gene: TRBJ1-1
D gene: NA
CDR3 protein: CAIASMGTGSHEAFF

V gene: TRBV11-2
J gene: TRBJ2-4
D gene: TRBD1
CDR3 protein: CASSLVQGAFGKNIQYF

V gene: TRBV29-1
J gene: TRBJ2-1
D gene: NA
CDR3 protein: CSVDPGGQRGIEQFF

V gene: TRBV11-3
J gene: TRBJ2-1
D gene: NA
CDR3 protein: CASSLGTGNEQFF

V gene: TRBV9
J gene: TRBJ2-3
D gene: NA
CDR3 protein: CASSASLSTDTQYF

V gene: TRBV6-5
J gene: TRBJ2-7
D gene: NA
CDR3 protein: CASRTGRKMDEQYF

V gene: TRBV6-5
J gene: TRBJ1-1
D gene: NA
CDR3 protein: CASMRQPRLNTEAFF

V gene: TRBV5-1
J gene: TRBJ1-2
D gene: NA
CDR3 protein: CASSLTQENSYGYTF

V gene: TRBV10-2
J gene: TRBJ2-1
D gene: TRBD2
CDR3 protein: CASWGGSSYNEQFF

V gene: TRBV7-2
J gene: TRBJ2-5
D gene: TRBD2
CDR3 protein: CASSPRAGDQETQYF

V gene: TRBV5-1
J gene: TRBJ2-3
D gene: NA
CDR3 protein: CASSFPGEDTQYF

V gene: TRBV6-5
J gene: TRBJ2-4
D gene: TRBD2
CDR3 protein: CASAGGPSTIQYF

V gene: TRBV5-4
J gene: TRBJ1-2
D gene: NA
CDR3 protein: CASSPDRSNYGYTF

V gene: TRBV7-6
J gene: TRBJ2-2
D gene: NA
CDR3 protein: CASSSQVANTGELFF

V gene: TRBV6-5
J gene: TRBJ1-2
D gene: TRBD1
CDR3 protein: CATQTGGFDYGYTF

V gene: TRBV19
J gene: TRBJ2-2
D gene: TRBD1
CDR3 protein: CASSIGDRNTGELFF

V gene: TRBV5-1
J gene: TRBJ2-5
D gene: TRBD2
CDR3 protein: CASSWGGPTFIETQYF

V gene: TRBV5-1
J gene: TRBJ1-5
D gene: NA
CDR3 protein: CASSLDPEQPQHF

V gene: TRBV24-1
J gene: TRBJ2-5
D gene: TRBD2
CDR3 protein: CATSDFQTSERGIRLETQYF

V gene: TRBV7-8
J gene: TRBJ1-3
D gene: NA
CDR3 protein: CASSYGSSGNTIYF

V gene: TRBV18
J gene: TRBJ2-5
D gene: NA
CDR3 protein: CASSPPTGRSGETQYF

V gene: TRBV27
J gene: TRBJ1-1
D gene: TRBD1
CDR3 protein: CASSLAGGRPNTEAFF

V gene: TRBV5-1
J gene: TRBJ1-2
D gene: NA
CDR3 protein: CASSQTENYGYTF

V gene: TRBV3-1/TRBV3-2
J gene: TRBJ1-3
D gene: NA
CDR3 protein: CASSQDPFRTVSSGNTIYF

V gene: TRBV6-5
J gene: TRBJ1-4
D gene: TRBD1
CDR3 protein: CASSQGQGIREKLFF

V gene: TRBV6-6
J gene: TRBJ1-4
D gene: TRBD1
CDR3 protein: CASSPQGAANEKLFF

V gene: TRBV5-1
J gene: TRBJ1-4
D gene: TRBD1
CDR3 protein: CASREKTGFAEKLFF

V gene: TRBV3-1/TRBV3-2
J gene: TRBJ2-3
D gene: TRBD2
CDR3 protein: CASSQRGGTDTQYF